Below are 12 T cell receptor beta chains sequenced from a single sample in a study of blood T cell repertoires in COVID-19. Generated by immunoSEQ multiplex PCR, the TCRdb table keeps only in-frame clones and is missing some. The sample has some 380,000 clones, nearly 90% seen once. The source material was peripheral blood. These receptors were obtained from a man aged 18-30 years with active or convalescent COVID-19.

The J gene is TRBJ2-3, the V gene TRBV6-4; 9 nucleotides line up with TRBD2. Germline loops: CDR1 MRHNA, CDR2 SNTAGT. The CDR3 is 14 residues long. V lost 5 bases to trimming and J lost 3 bases; unmatched junction nucleotides: 3. The CDR3, as DNA: TGTGCCAGCAGTCGGCGGGAGGGAACAGATACGCAGTATTTT. It codes for CASSRREGTDTQYF.

The V and J genes are TRBV7-6 and TRBJ2-5; D possibly corresponds to TRBD2 (6 bases). Per germline, CDR1 SGHVS and CDR2 FNYEAQ. Trimming pared 8 bases from V and 3 bases from J, leaving 16 bases between. The CDR3 is 14 amino acids. The CDR3: CASSRGAVKETQYF. Written as DNA, the CDR3 is TGTGCCAGCTCCCGCGGGGCAGTAAAAGAGACCCAGTACTTC.

V gene TRBV5-1 combines with J gene TRBJ1-1; possibly TRBD1 for D (5 bases). Trimming pared 4 bases from V and 1 base from J, leaving 23 bases between. CDR1 and CDR2 (germline): SGHRS, YFSETQ. The CDR3 is 18 residues long. CDR3 coding DNA: TGCGCCAGCAGCGTCGACAGATTGGCGCCCTTAGGGAACACTGAAGCTTTCTTT. Translating gives CASSVDRLAPLGNTEAFF.

The genes are TRBV11-3 and TRBJ2-3; 8 bases align to TRBD2. CDR1 SGHNT and CDR2 YENEEA come from the germline V gene. J lost 5 bases, V lost 5 bases, and 6 bases had no gene match. This CDR3 spans 14 amino acids. CDR3 loop: CASSPLSGRDTQYF. The CDR3 nucleotides read TGTGCCAGCAGCCCACTCAGCGGGAGAGATACGCAGTATTTT.

The rearrangement links TRBV7-3 to TRBJ2-3; the match to TRBD2 covers 13 bases. The CDR3 runs 16 residues. V was pared by 6 bases and J by 3 bases, with 6 bases of the junction left unmatched. Looked up from germline, CDR1 is SGHTA and CDR2 is FQGTGA. The CDR3 DNA follows: TGTGCCAGCAGAAAACCGGGACTAGCGGGGACAGATACGCAGTATTTT. Translation: CASRKPGLAGTDTQYF.

The chain joins TRBV7-9 to TRBJ2-1; 8 nucleotides agree with TRBD1. This CDR3 has 15 amino acids. Unmatched junction bases numbered 10, after V lost 6 bases and J lost 6 bases. From germline, CDR1 is SEHNR and CDR2 FQNEAQ (reference sequence). The CDR3 sequence is CASRIGSGGSNEQFF. Here the CDR3 DNA reads TGTGCCAGCAGAATAGGGTCAGGGGGCTCCAATGAGCAGTTCTTC.

Written as DNA, the CDR3 is TGTGCCACCAGCAGAGATAGACAGGCGTGGGAGCAGTACTTC. This encodes CATSRDRQAWEQYF. The V gene is TRBV15, the J gene TRBJ2-7, with D tentatively TRBD1 (6 bases). CDR3 size: 14 residues. Germline V gene lookup returns CDR1 LNHNV and CDR2 YYDKDF (reference sequence). V lost 0 bases and J 7 bases, leaving 13 bases between the germline ends.

The gene calls are TRBV3-1 (or the pseudogene TRBV3-2) and TRBJ2-3; 11 bases match TRBD2. V dropped 3 bases and J dropped 6; count of bases not matched to a gene: 5. CDR1 and CDR2 (germline): LGHDT, YNNKEL (reference sequence). The CDR3 runs to 15 residues. The CDR3 reads CASSHVAGGPDTQYF. The CDR3, as DNA: TGTGCCAGCAGCCACGTAGCGGGAGGGCCTGATACGCAGTATTTT.

This rearrangement joins TRBV6-6 to TRBJ2-1, with TRBD2 identical over 10 bases. The CDR3 runs to 15 residues. Germline CDR1 reads MNHNY; CDR2 reads SVGAGI (reference sequence). The V and J ends lost 2 bases and 5 bases, in that order; junction bases with no gene match: 3. CDR3 nucleotide sequence: TGTGCCAGCAGTTACAAGCGGGGGGGAAACAATGAGCAGTTCTTC. Protein sequence: CASSYKRGGNNEQFF.

In its sample, this clone was seen a few times. The chain is built from TRBV18 and TRBJ1-3, with TRBD1 matching 9 bases. The ends lost 6 bases at V and 3 bases at J; junction bases unmatched: 9. The CDR3 loop spans 16 amino acids. From germline, CDR1 is KGHSH and CDR2 LQKENI. In nucleotides, the CDR3 is TGTGCCAGCTCGCCGGGGACAGGGTCTAGTGGAAACACCATATATTTT. Amino acids: CASSPGTGSSGNTIYF.

The chain recombines TRBV7-3 with TRBJ2-1; maybe TRBD1 (6 bases). The CDR3 length is 15 residues. The V end was cut by 5 bases, the J end by 0 bases, with 11 bases between. CDR1 SGHTA and CDR2 FQGTGA come from the germline V gene. For the CDR3, the DNA is TGTGCCAGCAGCCCAGGACAGCCCTCCTACAATGAGCAGTTCTTC. Encoded protein: CASSPGQPSYNEQFF. Variable domain in full (rest from reference TRBV7-3 and TRBJ2-1): GAGVSQTPSNKVTEKGKYVELRCDPISGHTALYWYRQSLGQGPEFLIYFQGTGAADDSGLPNDRFFAVRPEGSVSTLKIQRTERGDSAVYLCASSPGQPSYNEQFFGPGTRLTVL.

This chain connects TRBV28 to TRBJ1-4; no reliable D call. CDR1 is MDHEN, CDR2 SYDVKM, per germline. This CDR3 comprises 11 residues. V dropped 5 bases and J dropped 7 bases, with 5 bases sitting between them. The DNA of the CDR3 is TGTGCCAGCAGTGAGGCTGAAAAACTGTTTTTT. This translates into CASSEAEKLFF.